Reported below is one TCR beta chain. CDR1 and CDR2 (germline): SGHRS, YFSETQ. The V end lost 0 bases, the J end lost 5 bases, and 11 bases lay between the germline ends. The CDR3 extends over 14 amino acids. Produced via immunoSEQ multiplex PCR; TCRdb's table is partial and in-frame only. Here the sample spans 540,000 or so clones, roughly 89% being singletons. Those enrolled in Seattle joined during active infection and were followed longitudinally afterward. This sample was taken from a study of blood T cell repertoires in COVID-19. Across the study: Acute-phase and convalescent COVID-19 samples originated in the United States, Italy and Spain. Sample material is recorded as cDNA or gDNA derived from T cells, B-cell-depleted T cells, or PBMCs.

Sequencing used peripheral blood. The sequence derives from a woman aged 45 to 65 with COVID-19, enrolled during active disease. The rearrangement uses TRBV5-1 and TRBJ1-2; weak D call: TRBD1 (6 bases). The CDR3 loop reads CASSLGGTWYGYTF. The CDR3 DNA follows: TGCGCCAGCAGCTTGGGAGGGACATGGTATGGCTACACCTTC.